This T cell receptor (beta chain) was recorded in a study of blood T cell repertoires in COVID-19. Background on the study: Specimens from acute and convalescent COVID-19 originated in the United States, Italy and Spain. T cells, B-cell-depleted T cells, or PBMCs supplied cDNA or gDNA.

The germline CDR1 and CDR2 sequences are KGHDR and SFDVKD. The CDR3 contains 14 residues. V dropped 4 bases and J dropped 5; count of bases not matched to a gene: 4. In the authors' methods: Amplification of reference gene primers was used by the study to estimate nucleated cell counts. Profiling relied on immunoSEQ multiplex PCR, and the TCRdb table lists in-frame clones only, not all of them. V and J calls plus clone size are reproduced from that table; the DNA served to infer D and trimming. The sample carries around 100,000 clones, roughly nine tenths recorded once. The sequence derives from a man aged 45-60 years with acute or convalescent COVID-19. The sequencing input was peripheral blood. The chain couples TRBV24-1 to TRBJ1-1; 9 nucleotides line up with TRBD1. DNA of the CDR3: TGTGCCACCAGTGACCCCGGGACAGGGACTGAAGCTTTCTTT. As protein: CATSDPGTGTEAFF.